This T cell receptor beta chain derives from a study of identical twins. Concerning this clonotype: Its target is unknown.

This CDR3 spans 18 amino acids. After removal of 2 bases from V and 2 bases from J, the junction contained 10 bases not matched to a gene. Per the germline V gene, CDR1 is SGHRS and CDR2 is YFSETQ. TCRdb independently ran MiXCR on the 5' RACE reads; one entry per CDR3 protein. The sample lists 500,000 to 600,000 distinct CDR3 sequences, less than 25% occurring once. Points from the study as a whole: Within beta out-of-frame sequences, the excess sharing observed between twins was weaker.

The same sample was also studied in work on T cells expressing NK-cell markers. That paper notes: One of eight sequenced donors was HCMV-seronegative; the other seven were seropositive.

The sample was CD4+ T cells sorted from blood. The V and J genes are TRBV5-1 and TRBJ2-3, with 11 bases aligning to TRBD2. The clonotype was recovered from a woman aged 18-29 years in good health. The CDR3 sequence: CASSLGLAGGINTDTQYF. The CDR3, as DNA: TGCGCCAGCAGCTTAGGCCTAGCGGGGGGCATAAACACAGATACGCAGTATTTT. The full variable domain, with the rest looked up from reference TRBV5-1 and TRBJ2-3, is KAGVTQTPRYLIKTRGQQVTLSCSPISGHRSVSWYQQTPGQGLQFLFEYFSETQRNKGNFPGRFSGRQFSNSRSEMNVSTLELGDSALYLCASSLGLAGGINTDTQYFGPGTRLTVL.